The 13 T cell receptor beta chains below all came from one sample that was sequenced in a study of T cell repertoires in cytomegalovirus infection. TCRdb fed the reads into MiXCR, producing one record per CDR3 protein. The data show around 170,000 distinct CDR3 sequences, approximately 17% seen once. Sequenced: CD8+ T cells from PBMCs. Every receptor here comes from a human donor in good health (CMV status not recorded). Some clones in this sample may be carry-over from other donors' samples.

Only a few counts were recorded for this clonotype. This rearrangement joins TRBV6-2 or TRBV6-3 to TRBJ2-1; TRBD2 matches at 10 bases. The CDR3 has 19 residues. CDR1 MNHEY and CDR2 SVGEGT come from the germline V gene. With 2 bases clipped from V and 9 bases from J, the junction kept 19 bases outside the gene matches. The CDR3 DNA follows: TGTGCCAGCAGTTACCATCGAGATCGGTCGACTAGCGGGCTGATTGAGCAGTTCTTC. It specifies CASSYHRDRSTSGLIEQFF.

The chain is built from TRBV10-3 and TRBJ2-7; tentatively, D is TRBD1 (5 bases). There are 11 residues in the CDR3. With 6 bases removed from V and 5 bases from J, the gap between germline ends came to 8 bases. The germline gives CDR1 ENHRY, CDR2 SYGVKD. CDR3 nucleotides: TGTGCCATCAGGGCAGGGAACGAGCAGTACTTC. Its protein is CAIRAGNEQYF.

The CDR3 region is CASSLLGGISDTEAFF. The CDR3 nucleotides read TGCGCCAGCAGCTTGCTTGGGGGCATCAGTGACACTGAAGCTTTCTTT. The chain has TRBV5-1 and TRBJ1-1; possible D gene TRBD1, 6 bases. In germline, CDR1 is SGHRS, CDR2 YFSETQ. The V end was cut by 1 base, the J end by 3 bases, with 16 bases between. The CDR3 is 16 amino acids.

This clonotype was recorded a few times. The rearrangement uses TRBV7-9 and TRBJ2-7; D is perhaps TRBD1 (5 bases). There are 14 residues in the CDR3. The germline V and J ends were trimmed by 5 bases and 1 base, with 12 bases remaining between them. Germline CDR1 SEHNR, CDR2 FQNEAQ (reference sequence). The CDR3 here is CASSPPGQSYEQYF. Written as DNA, the CDR3 is TGTGCCAGCAGCCCTCCCGGACAATCCTACGAGCAGTACTTC.

V usage is TRBV27 and J usage is TRBJ2-7; no definite D call. With 4 bases removed from V and 3 bases from J, the gap between germline ends came to 16 bases. CDR3 length: 15 amino acids. Germline loops: CDR1 MNHEY, CDR2 SMNVEV (reference sequence). CDR3 protein: CASSSTPGPHYEQYF. The CDR3 DNA is TGTGCCAGCAGTTCAACCCCCGGGCCTCACTACGAGCAGTACTTC.

This clonotype appeared a few times. The chain joins TRBV7-3 to TRBJ2-7, with D tentatively TRBD1 (6 bases). The V gene lost 2 bases and the J gene lost 6 bases, with 8 bases spanning the gap. Looked up from germline, CDR1 is SGHTA and CDR2 is FQGTGA. The length of the CDR3 is 12 residues. The CDR3 is CASSLEGGEQYF. The CDR3 DNA sequence: TGTGCCAGCAGCTTAGAAGGGGGCGAGCAGTACTTC.

This clonotype was seen a handful of times. As DNA, the CDR3 is TGTGCCAGCAGTGAATGGACTGCTGACTATGGCTACACCTTC. The encoded protein is CASSEWTADYGYTF. The chain recombines TRBV25-1 with TRBJ1-2; D gene uncertain. V was cut by 1 base and J by 3 bases, with 9 bases left in between. The CDR3 is made up of 14 amino acids. The germline V gene encodes CDR1 MGHDK and CDR2 SYGVNS.

This clonotype was counted between two and nine times. The J gene is TRBJ2-5, the V gene TRBV7-8, with TRBD1 matching 9 bases. The CDR3 has 16 amino acids. Trimming took 5 bases from V and 0 from J; bases not matched to a gene: 7. CDR1 is SGHVS and CDR2 is FQNEAQ in the germline V gene. The CDR3 DNA sequence: TGTGCCAGCAGCCACTTGGACAGGGGCTACCAAGAGACCCAGTACTTC. Amino acids: CASSHLDRGYQETQYF.

On this clonotype: This may arise from a read error, as a much more abundant clone is one base away. The chain joins TRBV7-2 to TRBJ2-7; D gene uncertain. Germline V gives CDR1 SGHTA, CDR2 FQGNSA. V lost 0 bases to trimming and J lost 3 bases, with 6 bases between them. The length of the CDR3 is 13 residues. The CDR3: CASSLAPDYEQYF. DNA of the CDR3: TGTGCCAGCAGCTTAGCTCCGGACTACGAGCAGTACTTC.

The gene calls are TRBV7-2 and TRBJ2-1; D possibly matches TRBD1 or TRBD2 (5 bases each). CDR1 and CDR2 (germline): SGHTA, FQGNSA. This CDR3 has 12 residues. V lost 5 bases, J lost 7 bases, and 9 bases lay in between. CDR3 in amino acids: CASSRDGNEQFF. DNA of the CDR3: TGTGCCAGCAGCCGGGACGGAAATGAGCAGTTCTTC.

V and J are TRBV7-3 and TRBJ2-7, with D uncertain. The CDR3 consists of 16 residues. Germline-derived CDR1 and CDR2 are SGHTA and FQGTGA. V gave up 5 bases and J gave up 2 bases, with 19 bases separating them. The CDR3 spells CASSMLAQYSPYEQYF. The CDR3 nucleotides are TGTGCCAGCAGCATGCTCGCCCAATACTCCCCCTACGAGCAGTACTTC.

This sequence joins TRBV11-2 and TRBJ2-3, with unresolved D. From germline, CDR1 is SGHAT and CDR2 FQNNGV. Trimming left V 5 bases short and J 9 bases short, with 12 bases between. The CDR3 spans 12 residues. The CDR3 protein is CASSPDELTQYF. CDR3 coding DNA: TGTGCCAGCAGCCCGGACGAGTTGACGCAGTATTTT.

The J gene is TRBJ2-5, the V gene TRBV11-2; D ambiguous. Germline assignment: CDR1 SGHAT and CDR2 FQNNGV. The V gene lost 5 bases and the J gene lost 3 bases, with 16 bases spanning the gap. This CDR3 comprises 15 residues. The CDR3 coding sequence is TGTGCCAGCAGCCCCCGGCAGCTTCTTAAAGAGACCCAGTACTTC. Translation: CASSPRQLLKETQYF.